This TCR beta chain was recorded in a study of CD8+CD57+ T cells in acquired aplastic anemia. Study-wide context: Sorting CD4+ and CD8+ cells gave DNA averaging about 3.1 ug.

Template material for TCR beta VDJ and CDR3 profiling consisted of genomic DNA. TCRdb reprocessed the reads with MiXCR, giving one entry per CDR3 protein. Among 150,000 to 200,000 distinct CDR3 sequences, less than 60% were seen once, and the ten largest hold more than 0.95%. Trimming stripped 3 bases from V and 3 bases from J, with 14 bases between. This CDR3 has 14 residues. Germline CDR1 reads DFQATT; CDR2 reads SNEGSKA (reference sequence). Patients selected for sequencing had displayed CD8+CD57+ cell expansion by flow cytometry. Sequencing was carried out using sorted CD4+, CD8+, or CD8+CD57+ T cells (not recorded which) from PBMCs. This sequence was found in a human donor with aplastic anemia. This chain joins TRBV20-1 and TRBJ1-1; D gene uncertain. The DNA for the CDR3 is TGCAGTGCTAGCCCCGGGGTCGGGGACACTGAAGCTTTCTTT. Translated, it gives CSASPGVGDTEAFF.